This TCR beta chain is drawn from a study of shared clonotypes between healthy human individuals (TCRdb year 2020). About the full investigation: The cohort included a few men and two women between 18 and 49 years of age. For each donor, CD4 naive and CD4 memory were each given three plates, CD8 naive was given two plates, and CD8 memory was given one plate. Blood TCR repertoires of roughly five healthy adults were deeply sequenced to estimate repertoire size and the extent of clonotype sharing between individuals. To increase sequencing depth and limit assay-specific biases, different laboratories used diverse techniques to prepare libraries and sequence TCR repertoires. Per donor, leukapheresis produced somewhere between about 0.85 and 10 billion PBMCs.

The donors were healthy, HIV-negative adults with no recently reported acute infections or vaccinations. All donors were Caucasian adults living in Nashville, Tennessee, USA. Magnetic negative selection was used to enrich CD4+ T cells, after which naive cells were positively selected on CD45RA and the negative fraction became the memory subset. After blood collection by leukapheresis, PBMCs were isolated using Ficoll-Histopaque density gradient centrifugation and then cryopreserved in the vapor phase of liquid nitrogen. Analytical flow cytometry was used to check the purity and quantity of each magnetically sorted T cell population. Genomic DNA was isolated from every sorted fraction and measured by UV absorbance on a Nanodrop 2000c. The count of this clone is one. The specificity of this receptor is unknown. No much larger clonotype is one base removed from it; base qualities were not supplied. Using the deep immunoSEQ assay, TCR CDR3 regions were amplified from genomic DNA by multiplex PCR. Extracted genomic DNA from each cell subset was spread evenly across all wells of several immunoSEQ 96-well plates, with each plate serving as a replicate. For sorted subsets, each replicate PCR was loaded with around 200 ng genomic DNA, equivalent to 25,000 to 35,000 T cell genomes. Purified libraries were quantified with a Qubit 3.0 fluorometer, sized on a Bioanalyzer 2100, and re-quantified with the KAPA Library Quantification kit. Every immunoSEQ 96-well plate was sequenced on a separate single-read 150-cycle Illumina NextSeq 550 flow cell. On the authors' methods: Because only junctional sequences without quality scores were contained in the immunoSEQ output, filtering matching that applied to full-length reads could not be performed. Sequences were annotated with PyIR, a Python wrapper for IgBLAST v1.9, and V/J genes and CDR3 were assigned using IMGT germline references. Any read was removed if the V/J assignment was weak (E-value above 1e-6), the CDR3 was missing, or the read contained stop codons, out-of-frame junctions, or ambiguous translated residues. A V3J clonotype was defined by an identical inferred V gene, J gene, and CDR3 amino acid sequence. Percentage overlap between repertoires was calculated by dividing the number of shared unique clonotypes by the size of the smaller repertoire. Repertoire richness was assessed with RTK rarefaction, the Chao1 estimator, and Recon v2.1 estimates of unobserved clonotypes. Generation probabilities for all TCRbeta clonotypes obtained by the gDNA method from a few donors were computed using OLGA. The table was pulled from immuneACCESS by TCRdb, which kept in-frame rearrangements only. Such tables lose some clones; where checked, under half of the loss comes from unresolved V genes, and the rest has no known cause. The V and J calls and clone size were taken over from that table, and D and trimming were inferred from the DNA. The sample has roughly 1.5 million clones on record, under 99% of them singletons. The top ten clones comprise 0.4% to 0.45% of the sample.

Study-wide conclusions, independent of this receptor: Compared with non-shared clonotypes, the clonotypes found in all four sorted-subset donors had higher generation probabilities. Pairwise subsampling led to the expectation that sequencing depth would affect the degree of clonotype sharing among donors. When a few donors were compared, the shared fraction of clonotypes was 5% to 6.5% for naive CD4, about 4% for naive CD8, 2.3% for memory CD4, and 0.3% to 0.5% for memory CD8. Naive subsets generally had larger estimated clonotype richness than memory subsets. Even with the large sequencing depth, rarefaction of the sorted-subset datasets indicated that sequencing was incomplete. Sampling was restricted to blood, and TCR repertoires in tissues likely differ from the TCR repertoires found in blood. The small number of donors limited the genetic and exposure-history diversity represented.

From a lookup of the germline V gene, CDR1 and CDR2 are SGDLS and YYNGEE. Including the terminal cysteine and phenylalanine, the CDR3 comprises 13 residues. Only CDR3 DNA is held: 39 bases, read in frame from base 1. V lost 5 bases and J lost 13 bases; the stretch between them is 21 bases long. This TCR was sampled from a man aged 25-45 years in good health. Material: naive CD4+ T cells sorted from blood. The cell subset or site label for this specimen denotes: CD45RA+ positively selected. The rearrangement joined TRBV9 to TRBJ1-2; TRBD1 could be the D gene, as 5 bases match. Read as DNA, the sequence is TGTGCCAGCAGTAAAGGGGCCCGGAGCATCTCCACCTTC. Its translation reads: CASSKGARSISTF.